Detailed here is one T cell receptor (beta chain). Some clones are missing from TCRdb's copy, which holds only in-frame ones; the method was immunoSEQ multiplex PCR. The profile shows hundreds of thousands of clones, 85% to 90% of them singletons. The sample comes from a study of blood T cell repertoires in COVID-19. About the study: Donors in the United States, Italy and Spain gave samples during acute or convalescent COVID-19. Sources were T cells, B-cell-depleted T cells, or PBMCs; the material itself was cDNA or gDNA.

Participants' own reports of clinical history determined their cohort assignment. Recovery among Cohort 3 donors was established by two negative PCRs, clearance, or symptom resolution. Trimming cost V 4 bases and J 4 bases; bases outside gene matches: 6. The CDR3 extends over 14 amino acids. The germline gives CDR1 LGHDT, CDR2 YNNKEL (reference sequence). The sequence derives from a man aged 18 to 29 who had recovered from COVID-19. The sequenced material came from PBMCs or T cells enriched from blood (not recorded which). The rearrangement uses TRBV3-1 (or the pseudogene TRBV3-2) and TRBJ2-5, with 7 bases lining up with TRBD2. The CDR3 coding sequence is TGTGCCAGCAGCCGGGACTACGCAGCAGAGACCCAGTACTTC. As protein: CASSRDYAAETQYF.